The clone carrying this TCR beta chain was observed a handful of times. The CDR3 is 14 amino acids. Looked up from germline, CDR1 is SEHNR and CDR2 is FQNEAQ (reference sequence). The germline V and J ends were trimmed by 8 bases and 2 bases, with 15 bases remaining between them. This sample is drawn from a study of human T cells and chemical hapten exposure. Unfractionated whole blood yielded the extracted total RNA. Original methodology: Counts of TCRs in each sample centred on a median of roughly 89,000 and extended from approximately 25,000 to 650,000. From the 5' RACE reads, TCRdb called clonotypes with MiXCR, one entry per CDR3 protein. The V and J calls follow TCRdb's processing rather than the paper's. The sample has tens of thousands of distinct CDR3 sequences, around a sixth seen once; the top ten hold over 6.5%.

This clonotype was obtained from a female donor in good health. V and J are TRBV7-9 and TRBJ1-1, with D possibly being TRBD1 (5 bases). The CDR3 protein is CASGLKQANTEAFF. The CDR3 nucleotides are TGTGCCAGCGGACTTAAACAGGCTAACACTGAAGCTTTCTTT.